The 24 T cell receptor beta chains presented below share a single source sample, sequenced in a study of T cell responses to AZD1222 COVID-19 vaccine. Data came from immunoSEQ multiplex PCR; TCRdb stores just in-frame clones and leaves some out. The data show about 120,000 clones, approximately 90% seen once. The material sequenced was peripheral blood, taken 28 days after the second AZD1222 dose. The receptors come from an adult who received the AZD1222 COVID-19 vaccine.

The chain recombines TRBV16 with TRBJ2-7; a possible D gene is TRBD1 (6 bases). The germline CDR1 and CDR2 sequences are KGHSY and FQNENV. Between the trimmed V and J ends, which lost 3 bases and 4 bases, there was a span of 16 bases. The CDR3 runs 15 residues. CDR3 nucleotides: TGTGCCAGCAGCCACCCCGGGACAAAGCCTTACGAGCAGTACTTC. Translated, it gives CASSHPGTKPYEQYF.

Turning to this clone: One end of the junction is discordant with germline, which a read error may explain. The rearrangement uses TRBV7-9 and TRBJ2-7, with D tentatively TRBD2 (5 bases). Germline lookup yields CDR1 SEHNR and CDR2 FQNEAQ (reference sequence). The CDR3 is made up of 14 amino acids. The CDR3 DNA reads TGTGCCAGCAGCCTAGCCCTGCGCCACTACGAGCAGTACTTC. Translated, it gives CASSLALRHYEQYF.

This clone came up a few times. The rearrangement links TRBV6-6 to TRBJ1-2; maybe TRBD1 (5 bases). Germline V CDR1 and CDR2: MNHNY, SVGAGI (reference sequence). The CDR3 covers 17 residues. The V gene lost 5 bases and the J gene lost 3 bases, with 22 bases spanning the gap. CDR3 nucleotide sequence: TGTGCCAGCAGTCTCGGGGTGGGGGTTGGGGCTCACTATGGCTACACCTTC. This translates into CASSLGVGVGAHYGYTF.

The chain is built from TRBV3-1 (or the pseudogene TRBV3-2) and TRBJ2-7, with a possible D match to TRBD2 (6 bases). Trimming cost V 4 bases and J 5 bases, with 18 bases left between them. Germline V gene data show CDR1 as LGHDT and CDR2 as YNNKEL (reference sequence). This CDR3 has 15 residues. As DNA, the CDR3 is TGTGCCAGCAGCCTTGTACGGGGGACGGGCCACGAGCAGTACTTC. Translating it yields CASSLVRGTGHEQYF.

The chain couples TRBV6-4 to TRBJ1-4, with 9 bases identical to TRBD1. The CDR3 consists of 14 residues. CDR1 and CDR2 (germline): MRHNA, SNTAGT. J lost 11 bases, V lost 6 bases, and 10 bases had no gene match. This CDR3 reads CASRTGGHFTKLFF. For the CDR3, the DNA is TGTGCCAGCAGAACAGGGGGCCACTTCACGAAACTGTTTTTT.

Written as DNA, the CDR3 is TGTGCCACCAGTGATGCCACAGGGTCCACAGATACGCAGTATTTT. Protein sequence: CATSDATGSTDTQYF. The chain is built from TRBV24-1 and TRBJ2-3, with TRBD1 as a possible D gene (6 bases). This CDR3 has 15 amino acids. Germline V gene lookup returns CDR1 KGHDR and CDR2 SFDVKD. Trimming removed 3 bases from V and 2 bases from J, with 11 bases in between.

The table lists this clone with a count of one. The chain has TRBV6-5 and TRBJ2-5, with 7 bases aligning to TRBD1. Germline loops: CDR1 MNHEY, CDR2 SVGAGI. The CDR3 extends over 15 amino acids. Trimming removed 3 bases from V and 4 bases from J; junction bases left unmatched: 8. In nucleotides, the CDR3 is TGTGCCAGCAGTTATGTAGGGGGCGGAGGAGAGACCCAGTACTTC. It translates to CASSYVGGGGETQYF.

The V gene is TRBV7-2, the J gene TRBJ1-2; TRBD1 might be the D (6 bases). The CDR3 length is 13 residues. Germline CDR1 reads SGHTA; CDR2 reads FQGNSA. V shed 2 bases and J shed 8 bases, with 12 bases lying between them. The CDR3 sequence: CASSLTNREGYTF. DNA for the CDR3: TGTGCCAGCAGCTTAACTAACAGGGAGGGCTACACCTTC.

J is TRBJ2-6 and V is TRBV6-5; weak D call: TRBD1 (5 bases). The V end lost 7 bases, the J end lost 1 base, and 5 bases lay between the germline ends. This CDR3 contains 13 residues. Germline assignment: CDR1 MNHEY and CDR2 SVGAGI. The DNA of the CDR3 is TGTGCCAGCACAGGGTCTGGGGCCAACGTCCTGACTTTC. Translation: CASTGSGANVLTF.

This chain uses TRBV6-5 with TRBJ1-2; 9 nucleotides align to TRBD1. The CDR3 covers 14 residues. The germline CDR1 and CDR2 sequences are MNHEY and SVGAGI. Trimming at V came to 6 bases and at J to 3 bases, leaving 5 bases not matched to a gene. The CDR3 here is CASRNRGPDYGYTF. Written as DNA, the CDR3 is TGTGCCAGCAGGAACAGGGGGCCTGACTATGGCTACACCTTC.

The rearrangement uses TRBV27 and TRBJ1-2; 8 nucleotides match TRBD1. The CDR3 contains 15 residues. From germline, CDR1 is MNHEY and CDR2 SMNVEV (reference sequence). The V and J ends lost 0 bases and 6 bases, in that order; junction bases with no gene match: 6. Written as DNA, the CDR3 is TGTGCCAGCAGTTTATCTAGGTCAGGGGGCGATGGCTACACCTTC. This encodes CASSLSRSGGDGYTF.

This clone was seen a few times. The rearrangement uses TRBV12-3 or TRBV12-4 and TRBJ2-1; the match to TRBD2 covers 7 bases. CDR3 size: 13 residues. Trimming took 4 bases from V and 7 from J; bases not matched to a gene: 4. The CDR3 DNA follows: TGTGCCAGCAGTTCAATTAGCGGGAATGAGCAGTTCTTC. Translating gives CASSSISGNEQFF.

The V gene is TRBV6-5, the J gene TRBJ2-5, with a tentative D call TRBD1 (5 bases). The CDR3 spans 13 residues. Trimming removed 6 bases from V and 4 bases from J, with 12 bases in between. Germline CDR1 MNHEY, CDR2 SVGAGI. Here the CDR3 reads CASRTVGSETQYF. The CDR3 coding sequence is TGTGCCAGCAGGACAGTGGGTTCAGAGACCCAGTACTTC.

The chain links TRBV3-1 (or the pseudogene TRBV3-2) to TRBJ2-5; 8 nucleotides align to TRBD2. J was trimmed by 3 bases and V by 1 base; bases with no gene match: 1. The CDR3 has 14 residues. The germline CDR1 and CDR2 sequences are LGHDT and YNNKEL (reference sequence). CDR3 residues: CASSQVLAEETQYF. CDR3 sequence (DNA): TGTGCCAGCAGCCAAGTACTAGCGGAAGAGACCCAGTACTTC.

This chain connects TRBV2 to TRBJ2-7; unclear D gene. The CDR3 has 13 residues. Between the trimmed V and J ends, which lost 3 bases and 7 bases, there was a span of 13 bases. The germline V gene encodes CDR1 SNHLY and CDR2 FYNNEI. CDR3 in DNA: TGTGCCAGCAGTGAGGCCGGCCTGTGGGAGCAGTACTTC. Translating it yields CASSEAGLWEQYF.

J is TRBJ1-3 and V is TRBV25-1; 9 bases line up with TRBD1. Losses at the gene ends were 6 bases for V and 8 bases for J; bases not matched to a gene: 8. From germline, CDR1 is MGHDK and CDR2 SYGVNS. CDR3 length equals 14 residues. The CDR3 spells CASSLGTGIYTIYF. CDR3 nucleotide sequence: TGTGCCAGCAGCCTTGGGACAGGGATATACACCATATATTTT.

This chain connects TRBV7-3 to TRBJ1-5; no definite D call. There are 15 residues in the CDR3. The germline V gene encodes CDR1 SGHTA and CDR2 FQGTGA. V was trimmed by 1 base and J by 3 bases, leaving 10 bases between them. The DNA for the CDR3 is TGTGCCAGCAGCTTAAACTCCAGGTTCAATCAGCCCCAGCATTTT. Its translation is CASSLNSRFNQPQHF.

The rearrangement uses TRBV3-1 (or the pseudogene TRBV3-2) and TRBJ2-7; 9 bases are shared with TRBD2. CDR3 length: 16 amino acids. Germline V lookup: CDR1 LGHDT, CDR2 YNNKEL (reference sequence). Trimming cost V 6 bases and J 5 bases; bases outside gene matches: 14. The DNA for the CDR3 is TGTGCCAGCAGTTCAAGTGGCGGGGGGGCCGTGCACGAGCAGTACTTC. Translated, it gives CASSSSGGGAVHEQYF.

This clone was detected once. J is TRBJ2-7 and V is TRBV7-9, with TRBD1 matching 8 bases. The V and J ends lost 5 bases and 7 bases, in that order; junction bases with no gene match: 16. The CDR3 has 16 residues. CDR1 is SEHNR, CDR2 FQNEAQ, per germline (reference sequence). CDR3: CASSQPSRDRSGEQYF. The CDR3 nucleotides are TGTGCCAGCAGCCAACCGAGCCGGGACAGGTCTGGAGAGCAGTACTTC. Supplemented by reference TRBV7-9 and TRBJ2-7, the full variable domain reads DTGVSQNPRHKITKRGQNVTFRCDPISEHNRLYWYRQTLGQGPEFLTYFQNEAQLEKSRLLSDRFSAERPKGSFSTLEIQRTEQGDSAMYLCASSQPSRDRSGEQYFGPGTRLTVT.

This sequence joins TRBV19 and TRBJ1-4; 8 nucleotides align to TRBD1. Germline loops: CDR1 LNHDA, CDR2 SQIVND (reference sequence). V trimming: 9 bases; J trimming: 8 bases; junction bases outside the gene matches: 11. The CDR3 extends over 14 amino acids. The CDR3 region has the DNA TGTGCCAGCGAACCGACAGGGGCCGGGGAAAAACTGTTTTTT. The encoded protein is CASEPTGAGEKLFF.

The CDR3: CASSPAATSGYEQYF. DNA for the CDR3: TGTGCCAGCAGCCCAGCCGCGACTAGCGGCTACGAGCAGTACTTC. The chain recombines TRBV7-2 with TRBJ2-7, with TRBD2 matching over 9 bases. Germline CDR1 SGHTA, CDR2 FQGNSA. CDR3 size: 15 residues. V was pared by 5 bases and J by 3 bases, with 8 bases of the junction left unmatched.

In this sample, this clone turned up once. The chain recombines TRBV29-1 with TRBJ2-7; 10 bases map to TRBD2. Looked up from germline, CDR1 is SQVTM and CDR2 is ANQGSEA. The V gene end was trimmed by 7 bases and the J gene end by 4 bases; junction bases not matched to a gene: 7. The length of the CDR3 is 13 residues. CDR3 amino acids: CSAETGLAYEQYF. CDR3 coding DNA: TGCAGCGCCGAGACGGGACTAGCGTACGAGCAGTACTTC.

In this sample, this clone turned up once. The chain combines TRBV5-1 with TRBJ2-3; D unclear. The CDR3 totals 14 residues. V dropped 0 bases and J dropped 3 bases, with 8 bases sitting between them. CDR1 is SGHRS and CDR2 is YFSETQ in the germline V gene. The CDR3 DNA sequence: TGCGCCAGCAGCTTGGTGGCCCCAACAGATACGCAGTATTTT. This sequence encodes CASSLVAPTDTQYF.

This chain joins TRBV28 and TRBJ1-5; no reliable D call. This CDR3 spans 13 amino acids. Germline CDR1 is MDHEN and CDR2 is SYDVKM. V lost 3 bases and J lost 7, with 10 bases in between. Here the CDR3 reads CASSFNFGQPQHF. CDR3 DNA: TGTGCCAGCAGTTTTAACTTTGGCCAGCCCCAGCATTTT.